This T cell receptor beta chain was documented in a study of OX40 agonist ivuxolimab in advanced cancers. Turning to the study itself: In this cohort, patients received ivuxolimab, an agonistic anti-OX40 (CD134) antibody. Those enrolled were 82.7% male, with a mean age of around 60 years and ages from roughly 23 to 79. Study-wide results and caveats: Clonal expansion was seen in CD4+ and CD8+ blood T cells by week 6 at 0.1 to 3.0 mg/kg.

Remarks on this clone: No antigen is known for it.

Exclusion of a patient followed from autoimmune disease history or systemic immunosuppression. TCRdb's table, derived via immunoSEQ multiplex PCR, lists solely in-frame clones and lacks some. The sample records tens of thousands of clones, roughly 92% being singletons. The CDR3 covers 14 residues. The germline gives CDR1 GTSNPN, CDR2 SVGIG (reference sequence). Trimming shortened V by 2 bases and J by 3 bases, and 13 bases separated the two germline ends. The TCR originated in an adult with an advanced solid tumor such as melanoma, head and neck, liver or kidney cancer. This sample comprised CD4+ or CD8+ T cells sorted from blood, obtained in a trial of the OX40 agonist ivuxolimab. V gene TRBV30 combines with J gene TRBJ1-1, with D perhaps TRBD1 (5 bases). Here the CDR3 DNA reads TGTGCCTGGAGTTCCCGTCTAGGGGACACTGAAGCTTTCTTT. It codes for CAWSSRLGDTEAFF.